This T cell receptor beta chain was recorded in a study of T cells in Graves' hyperthyroidism and ophthalmopathy. Study-wide results and caveats: Model-based prediction identified ophthalmopathy a median around 6.5 months prior to its onset.

V lost 6 bases, J lost 2 bases, and 14 bases lay in between. CDR3 size: 14 residues. Ophthalmopathy patients showed a Clinical Activity Score of at least 3, NOSPECS grade of at least 4 and duration under 3 months. Clinical symptoms, serum thyroxine and TRAb, thyroid ultrasound and orbital computed tomography together formed the diagnostic basis. RNA transcripts served as the template for amplifying TCR beta CDR3 regions. HTBI primers were the set used in a first-round RT-PCR of the TCR CDR3. One entry per CDR3 protein, called by TCRdb with MiXCR from the multiplex PCR reads. The profile shows 450,000 to 650,000 distinct CDR3 sequences, more than 13% of them singletons. In this sample, this clonotype turned up many times. Its antigen is still unknown.

The chain links TRBV12-3 or TRBV12-4 to TRBJ2-7; D is possibly TRBD2 (5 bases). The TCR comes from a woman aged 18-30 years with Graves' ophthalmopathy. Sequenced material: blood. The CDR3 is CASRLGGSTYEQYF. CDR3 in DNA: TGTGCCAGCAGACTGGGCGGGTCCACCTACGAGCAGTACTTC.